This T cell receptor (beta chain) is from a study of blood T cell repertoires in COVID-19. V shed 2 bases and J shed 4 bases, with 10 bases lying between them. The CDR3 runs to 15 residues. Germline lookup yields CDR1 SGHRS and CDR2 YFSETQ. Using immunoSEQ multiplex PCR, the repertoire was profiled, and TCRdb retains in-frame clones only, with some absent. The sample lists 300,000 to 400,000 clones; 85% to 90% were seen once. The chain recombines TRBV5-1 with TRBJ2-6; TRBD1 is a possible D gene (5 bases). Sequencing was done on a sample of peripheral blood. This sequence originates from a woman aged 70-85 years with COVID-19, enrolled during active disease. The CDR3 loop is CASSLKGSGANVLTF. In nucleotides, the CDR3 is TGCGCCAGCAGCTTAAAGGGGTCAGGGGCCAACGTCCTGACTTTC.